What follows are 28 T cell receptor beta chains derived from one specimen sequenced in a study of cytomegalovirus exposure and HLA in healthy donors. With 60 Vbeta and 13 Jbeta primers, the PCR was carried out. The repertoire was sequenced with immunoSEQ multiplex PCR; TCRdb's copy has only in-frame clones and lacks some. The sample has just over 80,000 clones, and its top ten clones hold 1.1%. Source material: PBMCs. The receptors were gathered from a woman aged 25-40 years in good health and CMV-seronegative.

The V call is TRBV5-1, the J call TRBJ2-1; unclear D gene. The germline V and J ends were trimmed by 1 base and 6 bases, with 5 bases remaining between them. Germline V gene sequence: CDR1 SGHRS, CDR2 YFSETQ. The CDR3 loop spans 12 amino acids. In DNA, the CDR3 is TGCGCCAGCAGCTTGCCCGGCAATGAGCAGTTCTTC. It is translated as CASSLPGNEQFF. Drawing the rest from reference TRBV5-1 and TRBJ2-1, the complete variable domain is KAGVTQTPRYLIKTRGQQVTLSCSPISGHRSVSWYQQTPGQGLQFLFEYFSETQRNKGNFPGRFSGRQFSNSRSEMNVSTLELGDSALYLCASSLPGNEQFFGPGTRLTVL.

The chain recombines TRBV10-2 with TRBJ1-1, with TRBD1 as a possible D gene (6 bases). CDR1 WSHSY and CDR2 SAAADI come from the germline V gene. The CDR3 extends over 13 amino acids. The V end was cut by 4 bases, the J end by 6 bases, with 12 bases between. The CDR3 nucleotides read TGCGCCAGCAGTGGCTCAGGGGTCTCTGAAGCTTTCTTT. It encodes CASSGSGVSEAFF.

The V and J genes are TRBV18 and TRBJ1-1; D may be TRBD1 (6 bases). Germline V gives CDR1 KGHSH, CDR2 LQKENI. The ends were cut back, 5 bases at V and 1 base at J, with 11 bases in the middle. The CDR3 sequence is 14 residues long. The CDR3 is CASSAGVGNTEAFF. CDR3 DNA: TGTGCCAGCTCAGCAGGGGTGGGGAACACTGAAGCTTTCTTT.

The chain carries TRBV5-4 and TRBJ2-1, with 10 bases fitting TRBD2. The junction had 7 bases not matched to a gene; V was cut back by 3 bases and J by 10 bases. CDR3 length equals 14 residues. CDR1 and CDR2 from the germline V gene are SGHNT and YYREEE (reference sequence). The CDR3 protein is CASSSLAGEGEQFF. For the CDR3, the DNA is TGTGCCAGCAGCTCCCTAGCGGGAGAGGGGGAGCAGTTCTTC.

The chain joins TRBV29-1 to TRBJ2-5; D unclear. The CDR3 spans 14 residues. Between the trimmed V and J ends, which lost 6 bases and 2 bases, there was a span of 16 bases. Germline V gene lookup returns CDR1 SQVTM and CDR2 ANQGSEA. The chain's CDR3 is CSVVPSTYQETQYF. The CDR3 DNA reads as TGCAGCGTCGTTCCTTCGACTTATCAAGAGACCCAGTACTTC.

This sequence joins TRBV6-1 and TRBJ2-7; weak D call: TRBD1 (7 bases). This CDR3 has 13 residues. V lost 5 bases, J lost 7 bases, and 15 bases lay in between. Per germline, CDR1 MNHNS and CDR2 SASEGT. The CDR3 nucleotides read TGTGCCAGCAGTCTGGAGGGGGCTGGAGAGCAGTACTTC. Its protein product is CASSLEGAGEQYF.

J is TRBJ2-5 and V is TRBV6-1; maybe TRBD2 (6 bases). This CDR3 has 16 amino acids. V lost 1 base, J lost 2 bases, and 14 bases lay in between. In germline, CDR1 is MNHNS, CDR2 SASEGT. CDR3 in DNA: TGTGCCAGCAGTGAAGTAGGGAAGCGGGTTCAAGAGACCCAGTACTTC. Encoded protein: CASSEVGKRVQETQYF.

CDR3 loop: CASSSSWGSGEMQFF. The CDR3 region has the DNA TGTGCCAGCAGCTCTTCCTGGGGTAGCGGGGAAATGCAGTTCTTC. The chain links TRBV7-6 to TRBJ2-1, with TRBD2 matching over 8 bases. J gave up 12 bases and V 4 bases, and 14 bases lay outside the gene matches. Germline lookup yields CDR1 SGHVS and CDR2 FNYEAQ. The CDR3 loop spans 15 amino acids.

CDR3 protein: CASRRQGSYEQYF. DNA of the CDR3: TGTGCCAGCAGACGACAGGGTTCCTACGAGCAGTACTTC. The chain joins TRBV6-5 to TRBJ2-7; 7 bases map to TRBD1. Per germline, CDR1 MNHEY and CDR2 SVGAGI. There are 13 residues in the CDR3. Unmatched junction bases numbered 3, after V lost 6 bases and J lost 1 base.

The V and J genes are TRBV5-1 and TRBJ2-7, with TRBD2 identical over 10 bases. From germline, CDR1 is SGHRS and CDR2 YFSETQ. V trimming: 0 bases; J trimming: 2 bases; junction bases outside the gene matches: 2. The CDR3 runs 15 residues. CDR3 in DNA: TGCGCCAGCAGCTTGGAAGCGGGAGGGCCCTACGAGCAGTACTTC. It codes for CASSLEAGGPYEQYF.

The V gene is TRBV28, the J gene TRBJ2-7; 11 nucleotides match TRBD1. V lost 6 bases, J lost 4 bases, and 8 bases stayed unmatched. The germline V gene encodes CDR1 MDHEN and CDR2 SYDVKM. This CDR3 comprises 15 residues. CDR3 in DNA: TGTGCCAGCAGCCCGCCCGGGACAGGGGGGTACGAGCAGTACTTC. It codes for CASSPPGTGGYEQYF.

V gene TRBV28 combines with J gene TRBJ2-3; 10 positions match TRBD2. The ends lost 1 base at V and 2 bases at J; junction bases unmatched: 9. This CDR3 spans 18 amino acids. The germline V gene encodes CDR1 MDHEN and CDR2 SYDVKM. The CDR3 coding sequence is TGTGCCAGCAGTTTATTACCGACTAGCGGGTCGTCCACAGATACGCAGTATTTT. As protein: CASSLLPTSGSSTDTQYF.

The chain combines TRBV7-8 with TRBJ2-7, with 13 bases identical to TRBD2. Germline assignment: CDR1 SGHVS and CDR2 FQNEAQ. This CDR3 is 16 amino acids long. The trim removed 5 bases at V and 5 bases at J, leaving 9 bases unmatched. CDR3 DNA sequence: TGTGCCAGCAGCCCGGGGGGACTAGCGGGGTTCCACGAGCAGTACTTC. It specifies CASSPGGLAGFHEQYF.

The chain recombines TRBV14 with TRBJ2-7, with D possibly TRBD1 on 6 matching bases. V was clipped by 4 bases and J by 8 bases, with 12 bases between them. The CDR3 length is 12 residues. Germline CDR1 is SGHDN and CDR2 is FVKESK. The CDR3 DNA reads as TGTGCCAGCAGCCTTAAGCAGGGGAAGCAGTACTTC. Amino acids: CASSLKQGKQYF.

The J gene is TRBJ2-1, the V gene TRBV19, with 7 positions matching TRBD1. The CDR3 is made up of 15 amino acids. The germline CDR1 and CDR2 sequences are LNHDA and SQIVND (reference sequence). V trimming: 5 bases; J trimming: 0 bases; junction bases outside the gene matches: 4. The CDR3 loop reads CASSDRASSYNEQFF. The CDR3 coding sequence is TGTGCCAGTAGTGACAGGGCCAGCTCCTACAATGAGCAGTTCTTC. The variable domain in full, with the rest retrieved from reference TRBV19 and TRBJ2-1, is DGGITQSPKYLFRKEGQNVTLSCEQNLNHDAMYWYRQDPGQGLRLIYYSQIVNDFQKGDIAEGYSVSREKKESFPLTVTSAQKNPTAFYLCASSDRASSYNEQFFGPGTRLTVL.

Regarding this clone: This CDR3 is also generated by other DNA sequences in the sample. The V and J genes are TRBV6-5 and TRBJ1-1, with TRBD1 as a possible D gene (5 bases). The V gene's germline CDR1 is MNHEY and CDR2 SVGAGI. This CDR3 comprises 13 residues. With 6 bases removed from V and 0 bases from J, the gap between germline ends came to 8 bases. This CDR3 reads CASSLTVNTEAFF. DNA of the CDR3: TGTGCCAGCAGCCTGACAGTGAACACTGAAGCTTTCTTT.

The V call is TRBV11-2, the J call TRBJ2-3; D unclear. Trimming pared 7 bases from V and 1 base from J, leaving 9 bases between. The CDR3 extends over 13 amino acids. Germline loops: CDR1 SGHAT, CDR2 FQNNGV. The CDR3: CASTPVRTDTQYF. In nucleotides, the CDR3 is TGTGCCAGCACACCAGTCCGCACAGATACGCAGTATTTT.

This chain links TRBV30 with TRBJ2-7; D unresolved. V lost 1 base and J 0 bases, leaving 10 bases between the germline ends. The CDR3 is made up of 14 amino acids. Germline V gene data show CDR1 as GTSNPN and CDR2 as SVGIG (reference sequence). The CDR3 region is CAWSAVLYSYEQYF. DNA of the CDR3: TGTGCCTGGAGTGCCGTTTTATACTCCTACGAGCAGTACTTC.

This sequence joins TRBV5-1 and TRBJ2-1; D possibly corresponds to TRBD2 (6 bases). The germline V and J ends were trimmed by 10 bases and 6 bases, with 20 bases remaining between them. The CDR3 runs 14 residues. Germline CDR1 SGHRS, CDR2 YFSETQ. The CDR3 sequence is CASKPGETFNEQFF. The CDR3, as DNA: TGCGCCTCAAAGCCGGGGGAAACTTTCAATGAGCAGTTCTTC.

The chain has TRBV7-9 and TRBJ2-1; no clear D gene. Germline CDR1 reads SEHNR; CDR2 reads FQNEAQ (reference sequence). This CDR3 spans 11 amino acids. Trimming took off 6 bases at V and 3 bases at J, with 3 bases between the two ends. The CDR3 nucleotides read TGTGCCAGCAGGAGCTACAATGAGCAGTTCTTC. Its protein is CASRSYNEQFF. Variable domain in full (rest from reference TRBV7-9 and TRBJ2-1): DTGVSQNPRHKITKRGQNVTFRCDPISEHNRLYWYRQTLGQGPEFLTYFQNEAQLEKSRLLSDRFSAERPKGSFSTLEIQRTEQGDSAMYLCASRSYNEQFFGPGTRLTVL.

CDR3 coding DNA: TGCAGCGTTGAATCCCCGGGGGATGGGGCCCAGTACTTC. It is translated as CSVESPGDGAQYF. The V gene is TRBV29-1, the J gene TRBJ2-5, with D possibly TRBD2 on 6 matching bases. Trimming stripped 2 bases from V and 9 bases from J, with 16 bases between. Germline lookup yields CDR1 SQVTM and CDR2 ANQGSEA. The CDR3 extends over 13 amino acids.

Regarding this clone: Additional DNA sequences in this sample encode the identical CDR3. CDR3 bases: TGCGCCAGCAGCCAAGGGCCGGGGGGGGATACGCAGTATTTT. This translates into CASSQGPGGDTQYF. The V gene is TRBV4-1, the J gene TRBJ2-3, with 8 bases fitting TRBD2. Germline V gives CDR1 MGHRA, CDR2 YSYEKL. The ends lost 1 base at V and 6 bases at J; junction bases unmatched: 3. The CDR3 runs to 14 residues.

The rearrangement joins TRBV4-1 to TRBJ1-2; the match to TRBD1 covers 7 bases. This CDR3 is built from 15 residues. V trimming: 1 base; J trimming: 4 bases; junction bases outside the gene matches: 6. Germline lookup yields CDR1 MGHRA and CDR2 YSYEKL. The CDR3 here is CASSQVTGDVYGYTF. In DNA form, the CDR3 reads TGCGCCAGCAGCCAAGTCACAGGGGACGTCTATGGCTACACCTTC.

The CDR3 nucleotides are TGCAGCGGCCAAGGGACTGGACAGGGCAATCAGCCCCAGCATTTT. It encodes CSGQGTGQGNQPQHF. This chain links TRBV29-1 with TRBJ1-5, with 7 bases aligning to TRBD1. Trimming cost V 7 bases and J 2 bases; bases outside gene matches: 11. Looked up from germline, CDR1 is SQVTM and CDR2 is ANQGSEA. This CDR3 comprises 15 residues.

The J gene is TRBJ1-5, the V gene TRBV28, with D unresolved. The CDR3 loop spans 15 amino acids. Germline V CDR1 and CDR2: MDHEN, SYDVKM. Trimming pared 3 bases from V and 3 bases from J, leaving 12 bases between. The DNA of the CDR3 is TGTGCCAGCAGTTTGTCGGAGAGGCTCAATCAGCCCCAGCATTTT. Translated: CASSLSERLNQPQHF. Full variable domain (rest looked up from reference TRBV28 and TRBJ1-5): DVKVTQSSRYLVKRTGEKVFLECVQDMDHENMFWYRQDPGLGLRLIYFSYDVKMKEKGDIPEGYSVSREKKERFSLILESASTNQTSMYLCASSLSERLNQPQHFGDGTRLSIL.

The chain has TRBV18 and TRBJ2-7; D remains ambiguous. Germline CDR1 KGHSH, CDR2 LQKENI. With 3 bases removed from V and 2 bases from J, the gap between germline ends came to 11 bases. CDR3 length: 14 amino acids. The CDR3: CASSPPELAYEQYF. The CDR3 nucleotides read TGTGCCAGCTCACCCCCAGAGCTAGCCTACGAGCAGTACTTC.

This chain links TRBV7-9 with TRBJ2-5, with D perhaps TRBD2 (6 bases). The V end lost 3 bases, the J end lost 0 bases, and 11 bases lay between the germline ends. This CDR3 spans 15 amino acids. Germline lookup yields CDR1 SEHNR and CDR2 FQNEAQ (reference sequence). The CDR3, as DNA: TGTGCCAGCAGCTTTTCGGGGGACTACCAAGAGACCCAGTACTTC. Translating it yields CASSFSGDYQETQYF.

This chain's CDR3 is CATRAEASYNEQFF. CDR3 nucleotides: TGTGCCACCAGGGCGGAAGCCTCCTACAATGAGCAGTTCTTC. This chain uses TRBV15 with TRBJ2-1; no reliable D call. This CDR3 is built from 14 residues. Trimming stripped 6 bases from V and 0 bases from J, with 9 bases between. From germline, CDR1 is LNHNV and CDR2 YYDKDF (reference sequence).